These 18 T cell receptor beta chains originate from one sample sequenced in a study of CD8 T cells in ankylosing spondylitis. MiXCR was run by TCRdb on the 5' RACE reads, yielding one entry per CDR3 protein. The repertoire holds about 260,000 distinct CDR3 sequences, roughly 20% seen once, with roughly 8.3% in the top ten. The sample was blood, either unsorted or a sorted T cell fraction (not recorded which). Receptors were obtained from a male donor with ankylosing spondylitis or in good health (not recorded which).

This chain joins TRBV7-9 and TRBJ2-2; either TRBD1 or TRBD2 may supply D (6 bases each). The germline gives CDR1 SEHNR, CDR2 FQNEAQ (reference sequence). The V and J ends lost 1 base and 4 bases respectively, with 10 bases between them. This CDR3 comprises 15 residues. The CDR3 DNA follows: TGTGCCAGCAGCTTAGAGGGGGGAGCCACCGGGGAGCTGTTTTTT. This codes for CASSLEGGATGELFF.

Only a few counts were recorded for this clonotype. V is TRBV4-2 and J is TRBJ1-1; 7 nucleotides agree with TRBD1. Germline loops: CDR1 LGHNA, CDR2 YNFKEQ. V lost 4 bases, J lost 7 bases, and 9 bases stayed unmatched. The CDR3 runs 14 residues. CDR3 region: CASSPYRRDSEAFF. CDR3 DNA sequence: TGTGCCAGCAGCCCCTACCGCCGGGACAGTGAAGCTTTCTTT.

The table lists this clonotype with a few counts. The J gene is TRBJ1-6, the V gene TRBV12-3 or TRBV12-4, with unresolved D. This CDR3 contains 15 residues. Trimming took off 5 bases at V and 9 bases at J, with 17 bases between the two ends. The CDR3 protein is CASSPGTVMGSPLHF. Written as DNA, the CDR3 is TGTGCCAGCAGTCCCGGCACGGTGATGGGTTCACCCCTCCACTTT.

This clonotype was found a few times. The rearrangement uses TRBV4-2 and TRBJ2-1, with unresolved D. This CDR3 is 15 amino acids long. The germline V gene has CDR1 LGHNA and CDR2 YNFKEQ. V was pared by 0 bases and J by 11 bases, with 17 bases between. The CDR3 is CASSQDERGSGQQFF. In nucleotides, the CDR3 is TGTGCCAGCAGCCAAGACGAACGTGGATCAGGTCAGCAGTTCTTC.

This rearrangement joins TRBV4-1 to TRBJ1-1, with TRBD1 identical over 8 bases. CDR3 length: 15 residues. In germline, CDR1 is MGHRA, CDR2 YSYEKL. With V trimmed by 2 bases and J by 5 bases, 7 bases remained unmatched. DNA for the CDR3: TGCGCCAGCAGCCAACACGACAGGGGAGGTACTGAAGCTTTCTTT. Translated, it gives CASSQHDRGGTEAFF.

CDR3 nucleotide sequence: TGCAGTGCTGCTGGACAGAACAATCAGCCCCAGCATTTT. Amino acid sequence: CSAAGQNNQPQHF. V usage is TRBV20-1 and J usage is TRBJ1-5; D is possibly TRBD1 (6 bases). With 5 bases removed from V and 3 bases from J, the gap between germline ends came to 11 bases. There are 13 residues in the CDR3. Germline V gene lookup returns CDR1 DFQATT and CDR2 SNEGSKA (reference sequence).

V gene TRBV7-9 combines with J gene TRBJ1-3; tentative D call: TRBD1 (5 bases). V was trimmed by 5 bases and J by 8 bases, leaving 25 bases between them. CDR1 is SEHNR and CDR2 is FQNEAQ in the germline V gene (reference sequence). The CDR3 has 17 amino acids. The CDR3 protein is CASSLPVRGTLLDTIYF. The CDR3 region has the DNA TGTGCCAGCAGCCTCCCGGTTCGGGGGACGTTGTTGGACACCATATATTTT.

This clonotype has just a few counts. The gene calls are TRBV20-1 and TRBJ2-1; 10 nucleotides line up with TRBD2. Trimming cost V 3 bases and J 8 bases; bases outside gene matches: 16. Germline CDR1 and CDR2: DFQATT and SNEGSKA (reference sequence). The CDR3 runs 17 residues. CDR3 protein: CSAREGRAGGPRDEQFF. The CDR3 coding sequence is TGCAGTGCTAGGGAGGGACGAGCGGGGGGGCCCAGGGATGAGCAGTTCTTC.

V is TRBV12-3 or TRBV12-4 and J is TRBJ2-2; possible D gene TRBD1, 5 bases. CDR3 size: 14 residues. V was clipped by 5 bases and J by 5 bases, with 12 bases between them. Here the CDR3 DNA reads TGTGCCAGCAGTACGTTGACAGCGACCGGGGAGCTGTTTTTT. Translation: CASSTLTATGELFF.

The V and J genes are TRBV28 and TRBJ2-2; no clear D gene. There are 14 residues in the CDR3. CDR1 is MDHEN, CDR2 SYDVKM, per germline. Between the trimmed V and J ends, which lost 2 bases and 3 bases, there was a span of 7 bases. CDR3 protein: CASSLPGYTGELFF. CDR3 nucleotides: TGTGCCAGCAGTTTACCGGGTTACACCGGGGAGCTGTTTTTT. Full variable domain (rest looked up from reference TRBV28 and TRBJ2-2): DVKVTQSSRYLVKRTGEKVFLECVQDMDHENMFWYRQDPGLGLRLIYFSYDVKMKEKGDIPEGYSVSREKKERFSLILESASTNQTSMYLCASSLPGYTGELFFGEGSRLTVL.

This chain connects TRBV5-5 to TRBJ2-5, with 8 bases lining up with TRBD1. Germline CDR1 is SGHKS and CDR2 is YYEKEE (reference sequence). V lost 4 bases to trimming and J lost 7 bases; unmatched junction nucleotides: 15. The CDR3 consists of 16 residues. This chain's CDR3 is CASSATRTGTKATQYF. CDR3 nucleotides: TGTGCCAGCAGCGCAACGCGGACAGGGACAAAAGCGACCCAGTACTTC. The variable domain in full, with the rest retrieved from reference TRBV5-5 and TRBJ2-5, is DAGVTQSPTHLIKTRGQQVTLRCSPISGHKSVSWYQQVLGQGPQFIFQYYEKEERGRGNFPDRFSARQFPNYSSELNVNALLLGDSALYLCASSATRTGTKATQYFGPGTRLLVL.

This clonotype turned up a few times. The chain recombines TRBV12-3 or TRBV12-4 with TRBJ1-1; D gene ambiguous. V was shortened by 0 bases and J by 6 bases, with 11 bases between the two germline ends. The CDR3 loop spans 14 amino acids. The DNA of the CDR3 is TGTGCCAGCAGTTTAGCCGGCCCTGCCGCTGAAGCTTTCTTT. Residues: CASSLAGPAAEAFF.

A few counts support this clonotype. The CDR3 coding sequence is TGTGCCAGCAGTTTATCCCGCGTAGGGGCCGGAACCGGGGAGCTGTTTTTT. This gives the protein CASSLSRVGAGTGELFF. The chain employs TRBV27 and TRBJ2-2; D possibly corresponds to TRBD1 (5 bases). Between the trimmed V and J ends, which lost 0 bases and 5 bases, there was a span of 16 bases. CDR3 length: 17 amino acids. Germline-derived CDR1 and CDR2 are MNHEY and SMNVEV (reference sequence).

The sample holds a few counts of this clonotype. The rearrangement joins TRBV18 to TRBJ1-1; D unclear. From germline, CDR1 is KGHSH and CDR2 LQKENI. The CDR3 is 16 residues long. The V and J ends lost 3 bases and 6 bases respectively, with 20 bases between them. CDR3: CASSPGQLGIRAEAFF. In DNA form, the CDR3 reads TGTGCCAGCTCACCTGGGCAGCTCGGGATAAGGGCTGAAGCTTTCTTT.

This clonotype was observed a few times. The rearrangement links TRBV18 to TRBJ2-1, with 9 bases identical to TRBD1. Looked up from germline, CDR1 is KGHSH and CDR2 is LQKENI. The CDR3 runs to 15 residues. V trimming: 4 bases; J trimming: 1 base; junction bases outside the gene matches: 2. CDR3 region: CASSRGTGSYNEQFF. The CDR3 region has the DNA TGTGCCAGCTCACGGGGGACAGGGTCCTACAATGAGCAGTTCTTC.

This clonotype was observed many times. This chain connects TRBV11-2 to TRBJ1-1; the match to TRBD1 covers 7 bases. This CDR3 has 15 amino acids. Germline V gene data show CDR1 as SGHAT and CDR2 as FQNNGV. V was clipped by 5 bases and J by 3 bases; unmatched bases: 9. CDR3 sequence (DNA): TGTGCCAGCAGCCCAAAGACCCAGGGGGACACTGAAGCTTTCTTT. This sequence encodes CASSPKTQGDTEAFF.

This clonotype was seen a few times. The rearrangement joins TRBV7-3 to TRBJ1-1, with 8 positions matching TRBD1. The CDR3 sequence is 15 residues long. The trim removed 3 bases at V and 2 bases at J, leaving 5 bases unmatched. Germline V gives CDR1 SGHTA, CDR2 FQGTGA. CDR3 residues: CASSFSRGLNTEAFF. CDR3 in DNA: TGTGCCAGCAGCTTTTCCAGGGGGCTAAACACTGAAGCTTTCTTT. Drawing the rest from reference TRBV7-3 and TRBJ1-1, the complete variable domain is GAGVSQTPSNKVTEKGKYVELRCDPISGHTALYWYRQSLGQGPEFLIYFQGTGAADDSGLPNDRFFAVRPEGSVSTLKIQRTERGDSAVYLCASSFSRGLNTEAFFGQGTRLTVV.

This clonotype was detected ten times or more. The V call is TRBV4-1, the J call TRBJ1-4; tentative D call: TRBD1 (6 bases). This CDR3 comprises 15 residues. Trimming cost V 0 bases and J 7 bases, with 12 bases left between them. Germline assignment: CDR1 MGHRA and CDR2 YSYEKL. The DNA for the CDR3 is TGCGCCAGCAGCCAAGATAGCGGCAGGGGTGAAAAACTGTTTTTT. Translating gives CASSQDSGRGEKLFF.